This TCR beta chain was sequenced in a study of healthy donors' naive CD4 and CD8 T cells. As concerns this clonotype: Its target is not known.

Study results and caveats: Negatively charged CDR3s marked CD8+ lineage; positively charged CDR3s marked CD4+ lineage.

TCR libraries were built from around 0.45 ug of total RNA by linear amplification. TCRdb passed the reads through MiXCR, listing each CDR3 protein once. The repertoire holds around 200,000 distinct CDR3 sequences, with 65% to 75% as singletons. The CDR3 is made up of 14 amino acids. Germline V CDR1 and CDR2: LNHDA, SQIVND (reference sequence). Trimming at V came to 7 bases and at J to 2 bases, leaving 7 bases not matched to a gene. The V gene is TRBV19, the J gene TRBJ1-2, with 7 bases aligning to TRBD1. The sequence came from a pool of human donors in good health; the sample pools cells from several healthy donors. The source material was naive CD4+ and CD8+ T cells sorted from blood, pooled from several donors. The CDR3 DNA sequence: TGTGCCAGTATGGACAGGACCCAAAACTATGGCTACACCTTC. The encoded protein is CASMDRTQNYGYTF.